Shown below are 4 T cell receptor beta chains from a single sample sequenced in a study of cytomegalovirus exposure and HLA in healthy donors. The PCR ran on 60 Vbeta and 13 Jbeta primers. Only in-frame clones appear in the TCRdb table, and some are missing; sequencing was by immunoSEQ multiplex PCR. The data contain 100,000 to 120,000 clones, around 85% of them seen just once; the ten biggest clones take up 6.9%. Specimen: PBMCs. The receptors were gathered from a man younger than 45 in good health and CMV-seropositive.

This clone was picked up one time. This chain links TRBV5-1 with TRBJ2-5, with 10 bases that match TRBD1. The CDR3 covers 15 residues. CDR1 and CDR2 from the germline V gene are SGHRS and YFSETQ. The V gene end was trimmed by 2 bases and the J gene end by 4 bases; junction bases not matched to a gene: 5. DNA of the CDR3: TGCGCCAGCAGCTTCGTTGGGACAGGGGTAGAGACCCAGTACTTC. Translated, it gives CASSFVGTGVETQYF. Together with reference TRBV5-1 and TRBJ2-5, the CDR3 gives the full variable domain: KAGVTQTPRYLIKTRGQQVTLSCSPISGHRSVSWYQQTPGQGLQFLFEYFSETQRNKGNFPGRFSGRQFSNSRSEMNVSTLELGDSALYLCASSFVGTGVETQYFGPGTRLLVL.

The rearrangement joins TRBV6-5 to TRBJ2-7, with D perhaps TRBD2 (6 bases). With 6 bases removed from V and 4 bases from J, the gap between germline ends came to 16 bases. The CDR3 length is 14 residues. Per germline, CDR1 MNHEY and CDR2 SVGAGI. This CDR3 is CASSPDWGVYEQYF. DNA of the CDR3: TGTGCCAGCAGCCCCGACTGGGGGGTTTACGAGCAGTACTTC.

CDR3 bases: TGTGCCAGCAGTCCTCCAGGGGGCGGGGGGGCTGAAGCTTTCTTT. Translating gives CASSPPGGGGAEAFF. The rearrangement joins TRBV7-2 to TRBJ1-1; 8 bases fit TRBD1. In germline, CDR1 is SGHTA, CDR2 FQGNSA. With 6 bases clipped from V and 6 bases from J, the junction kept 12 bases outside the gene matches. There are 15 residues in the CDR3.

The chain recombines TRBV6-1 with TRBJ1-2, with TRBD1 matching 8 bases. Germline lookup yields CDR1 MNHNS and CDR2 SASEGT. This CDR3 has 14 amino acids. J was trimmed by 8 bases and V by 6 bases; bases with no gene match: 11. The CDR3 sequence: CASSDDRGLGGYTF. DNA for the CDR3: TGTGCCAGCAGCGATGACAGGGGCCTTGGAGGCTACACCTTC.